This TCR beta chain was documented in a study of cytomegalovirus exposure and HLA in healthy donors. Whole-study findings and limits: Cytomegalovirus status was reportedly diagnosed by the classifier with high sensitivity and specificity. A few CMV-associated chains proved CMV antigen-specific in vitro. When analyzed later, a missense DCLRE1C variant was found to be linked to TCR beta V- and J-gene trimming. In a later analysis, most CMV-associated TCR beta chains appeared HLA-restricted.

The PCR was carried out with 60 Vbeta primers and 13 Jbeta primers. Produced via immunoSEQ multiplex PCR; TCRdb's table is partial and in-frame only. The sample consists of about 110,000 clones, over 65% of them appearing once. V was clipped by 4 bases and J by 6 bases; unmatched bases: 7. CDR3 length: 16 residues. Per germline, CDR1 SGHTA and CDR2 FQGNSA. Concerning this clone: The antigen remains unidentified.

Sequencing was carried out using PBMCs. The rearrangement links TRBV7-2 to TRBJ2-1; 12 bases are a match to TRBD2. The clonotype originates from a woman aged 25 to 39 in good health and CMV-seropositive. In DNA form, the CDR3 reads TGTGCCAGCAGCTCCCCCTCTAGCGGGAGGGCCAATGAGCAGTTCTTC. Amino acids: CASSSPSSGRANEQFF. Full variable domain (rest looked up from reference TRBV7-2 and TRBJ2-1): GAGVSQSPSNKVTEKGKDVELRCDPISGHTALYWYRQSLGQGLEFLIYFQGNSAPDKSGLPSDRFSAERTGGSVSTLTIQRTQQEDSAVYLCASSSPSSGRANEQFFGPGTRLTVL.